Below are 3 T cell receptor beta chains sequenced from a single sample in a study of CD8+ T cells in alopecia areata. Extracted RNA was reverse transcribed, and the resulting cDNA served as sequencing template. Assay: immunoSEQ multiplex PCR; the TCRdb copy retains only in-frame clones and omits some. The sample lists about 100,000 clones; 65% to 85% were seen once. Specified treatment: oral pan-JAK inhibitor, 5-10 mg twice daily. Sample: CD8+ T cells sorted from blood, taken at week 24, from a patient treated with tofacitinib. All receptors come from a human donor with alopecia areata.

The CDR3 region has the DNA TGCGCCAGCAGTGACCAACCGGGACTCTACGAGCAGTACTTC. As protein: CASSDQPGLYEQYF. The rearrangement joins TRBV10-1 to TRBJ2-7; D is possibly TRBD2 (6 bases). Germline V gene sequence: CDR1 WNHNN, CDR2 SYGVQD (reference sequence). V was trimmed by 3 bases and J by 3 bases, leaving 12 bases between them. There are 14 residues in the CDR3.

The CDR3 nucleotides are TGCGCCAGCAGCCAAGGGGACCTAAATTCACCCCTCCACTTT. Encoded protein: CASSQGDLNSPLHF. The V and J genes are TRBV4-1 and TRBJ1-6, with TRBD1 as a possible D gene (5 bases). The length of the CDR3 is 14 residues. With 1 base removed from V and 7 bases from J, the gap between germline ends came to 8 bases. Germline loops: CDR1 MGHRA, CDR2 YSYEKL.

The rearrangement uses TRBV7-6 and TRBJ2-5; D is ambiguous. CDR3 size: 12 residues. Germline V gene data show CDR1 as SGHVS and CDR2 as FNYEAQ. Trimming shortened V by 1 base and J by 2 bases, and 2 bases separated the two germline ends. The CDR3 here is CASSLDQETQYF. In nucleotides, the CDR3 is TGTGCCAGCAGCTTAGATCAAGAGACCCAGTACTTC.